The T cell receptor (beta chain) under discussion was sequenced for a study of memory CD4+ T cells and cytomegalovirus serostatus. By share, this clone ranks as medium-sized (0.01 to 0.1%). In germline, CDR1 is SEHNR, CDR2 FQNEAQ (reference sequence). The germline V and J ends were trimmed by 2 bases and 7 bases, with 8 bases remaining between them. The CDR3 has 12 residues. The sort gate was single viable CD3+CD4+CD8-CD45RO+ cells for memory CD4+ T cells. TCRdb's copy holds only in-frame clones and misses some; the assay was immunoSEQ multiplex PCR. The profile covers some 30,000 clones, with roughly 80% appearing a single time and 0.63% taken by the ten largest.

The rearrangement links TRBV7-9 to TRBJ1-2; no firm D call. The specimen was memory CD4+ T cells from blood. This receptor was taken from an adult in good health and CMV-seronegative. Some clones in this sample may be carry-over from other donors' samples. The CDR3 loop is CASSLSSGGYTF. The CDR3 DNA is TGTGCCAGCAGCTTAAGTTCTGGTGGCTACACCTTC.